This is a list of T cell receptor beta chains from one sample in a study of CD8+ T cells in alopecia areata. Data came from immunoSEQ multiplex PCR; TCRdb stores just in-frame clones and leaves some out. The sample holds about 190,000 clones, around 64% seen once. The sample was CD4+ T cells sorted from blood, taken around week 50, from a patient treated with tofacitinib. The receptors were gathered from a human donor with alopecia areata. Each CDR3 is given with its conserved first and last residue. Fields, in order: CDR3 DNA, CDR3 protein, clone size, V gene, D gene, J gene. D genes are given only for firm matches. The size field is filled for only some rows; it gives once, few, many or a size class.

DNA: TGCAGCGTGGGGAAGACAGGGAACCCTGAAGCTTTCTTT
CDR3: CSVGKTGNPEAFF
size: NA
V: TRBV29-1
D: TRBD1
J: TRBJ1-1

DNA: TGTGCCAGCAGCTTAGAAGGGGCAGCGGGTGAAGCTTTCTTT
CDR3: CASSLEGAAGEAFF
size: NA
V: TRBV7-9
D: NA
J: TRBJ1-1

DNA: TGCAGCGTTGGTAAGGGACGGCAGAACACTGAAGCTTTCTTT
CDR3: CSVGKGRQNTEAFF
size: NA
V: TRBV29-1
D: NA
J: TRBJ1-1

DNA: TGTGCCAGCAGATCGTGGACAGGGAACACTGAAGCTTTCTTT
CDR3: CASRSWTGNTEAFF
size: NA
V: TRBV6-4
D: TRBD1
J: TRBJ1-1

DNA: TGCAGCGTTGAGTTATCGGTGGACTTATTCTTT
CDR3: CSVELSVDLFF
size: NA
V: TRBV29-1
D: NA
J: TRBJ1-1

DNA: TGTGCCAGCAGCTTGGCGAGCACAGATACGCAGTATTTT
CDR3: CASSLASTDTQYF
size: NA
V: TRBV7-9
D: NA
J: TRBJ2-3

DNA: TGTGCCAGCAGCGGGCCAGCAAGGGGAAACATTCAGTACTTC
CDR3: CASSGPARGNIQYF
size: NA
V: TRBV25-1
D: NA
J: TRBJ2-4

DNA: TGTGCCAGCAGCTTAGAATGGCGGGGCTACACCTTC
CDR3: CASSLEWRGYTF
size: few
V: TRBV7-2
D: NA
J: TRBJ1-2

DNA: TGTGCCAGCACGTTAGATACCTATAATTCACCCCTCCACTTT
CDR3: CASTLDTYNSPLHF
size: NA
V: TRBV9
D: NA
J: TRBJ1-6

DNA: TGCGCCAGCAGCTTGGAAGCGGGGGGGTACCAAGAGACCCAGTACTTC
CDR3: CASSLEAGGYQETQYF
size: few
V: TRBV5-1
D: TRBD2
J: TRBJ2-5

DNA: TGTGCCAGCAGTGAAGCTCTTATCCCCTCGGGGGGAAACTATGGCTACACCTTC
CDR3: CASSEALIPSGGNYGYTF
size: NA
V: TRBV6-1
D: NA
J: TRBJ1-2

DNA: TGTGCCAGCAGCCTCCACGGAAGGCGGGGACGCAATGAGCAGTTCTTC
CDR3: CASSLHGRRGRNEQFF
size: NA
V: TRBV7-6
D: NA
J: TRBJ2-1

DNA: TGTGCCAGCAGCGGTATGGGACAGAAGGGCACCGGGGAGCTGTTTTTT
CDR3: CASSGMGQKGTGELFF
size: few
V: TRBV7-2
D: TRBD1
J: TRBJ2-2

DNA: TGCGCCAGCAGCCAAGTTGCCGGGGTGAGCTACAATGAGCAGTTCTTC
CDR3: CASSQVAGVSYNEQFF
size: NA
V: TRBV4-3
D: NA
J: TRBJ2-1

DNA: TGTGCCAGCAGCTTGGACACCGAATACGAGCAGTACTTC
CDR3: CASSLDTEYEQYF
size: few
V: TRBV5-5
D: NA
J: TRBJ2-7

DNA: TGTGCCAGCAGCTCCGGTGGGCTAGCGGGGGTTATTGGCTACGAGCAGTACTTC
CDR3: CASSSGGLAGVIGYEQYF
size: NA
V: TRBV7-9
D: TRBD2
J: TRBJ2-7

DNA: TGCGCCAGCAGCTTGGCAGGATTCTCTGGCTACACCTTC
CDR3: CASSLAGFSGYTF
size: NA
V: TRBV5-1
D: NA
J: TRBJ1-2

DNA: TGCGCCAGCAGCCCGGGTGGACATTACAATGAGCAGTTCTTC
CDR3: CASSPGGHYNEQFF
size: many
V: TRBV5-1
D: NA
J: TRBJ2-1

DNA: TGCAGCGTTGCGCGCGGGGGGGACAATGAGCAGTTCTTC
CDR3: CSVARGGDNEQFF
size: NA
V: TRBV29-1
D: TRBD2
J: TRBJ2-1

DNA: TGCAGCGTTGATGTTTACACTGAAGCTTTCTTT
CDR3: CSVDVYTEAFF
size: few
V: TRBV29-1
D: NA
J: TRBJ1-1

DNA: TGTGCCTGGAGTGACAGGGGGTACGAGCAGTACTTC
CDR3: CAWSDRGYEQYF
size: NA
V: TRBV30
D: TRBD1
J: TRBJ2-7

DNA: TGTGCCAGCAGTGAAGCCGTAGACACTGAAGCTTTCTTT
CDR3: CASSEAVDTEAFF
size: NA
V: TRBV6-1
D: NA
J: TRBJ1-1

DNA: TGTGCCAGCAGCACCTTTAGCACAGATACGCAGTATTTT
CDR3: CASSTFSTDTQYF
size: few
V: TRBV7-2
D: NA
J: TRBJ2-3

DNA: TGTGCCAGCAGTTTAAAACCCCGGGAGTACGAGCAGTACTTC
CDR3: CASSLKPREYEQYF
size: once
V: TRBV27
D: NA
J: TRBJ2-7

DNA: TGTGCCAGCAGTGAAGCGAACACTGAAGCTTTCTTT
CDR3: CASSEANTEAFF
size: NA
V: TRBV2
D: NA
J: TRBJ1-1

DNA: TGTGCCAGCAGTGGACAATACGAGCAGTACTTC
CDR3: CASSGQYEQYF
size: NA
V: TRBV2
D: NA
J: TRBJ2-7

DNA: TGTGCCAGCAGCTTAGAAGACGGTCAGCCCCAGCATTTT
CDR3: CASSLEDGQPQHF
size: NA
V: TRBV7-6
D: NA
J: TRBJ1-5

DNA: TGTGCCAGCAGTGCCCTAGCGGGGGCGTACAATGAGCAGTTCTTC
CDR3: CASSALAGAYNEQFF
size: few
V: TRBV6-4
D: TRBD2
J: TRBJ2-1

DNA: TGTGCCAGCAGCTTTGACGGCCCGGGGATCCACGAGCAGTACTTC
CDR3: CASSFDGPGIHEQYF
size: few
V: TRBV11-2
D: NA
J: TRBJ2-7

DNA: TGTGCCAGCAGCGTAGGCCAGGGGGCCTATGGCTACACCTTC
CDR3: CASSVGQGAYGYTF
size: NA
V: TRBV5-6
D: TRBD1
J: TRBJ1-2

DNA: TGCAGCGTTGGGACCACCTACGAGCAGTACTTC
CDR3: CSVGTTYEQYF
size: few
V: TRBV29-1
D: NA
J: TRBJ2-7

DNA: TGTGCCTGGAGTGTGGGACCTACGGCGAACACCGGGGAGCTGTTTTTT
CDR3: CAWSVGPTANTGELFF
size: NA
V: TRBV30
D: NA
J: TRBJ2-2